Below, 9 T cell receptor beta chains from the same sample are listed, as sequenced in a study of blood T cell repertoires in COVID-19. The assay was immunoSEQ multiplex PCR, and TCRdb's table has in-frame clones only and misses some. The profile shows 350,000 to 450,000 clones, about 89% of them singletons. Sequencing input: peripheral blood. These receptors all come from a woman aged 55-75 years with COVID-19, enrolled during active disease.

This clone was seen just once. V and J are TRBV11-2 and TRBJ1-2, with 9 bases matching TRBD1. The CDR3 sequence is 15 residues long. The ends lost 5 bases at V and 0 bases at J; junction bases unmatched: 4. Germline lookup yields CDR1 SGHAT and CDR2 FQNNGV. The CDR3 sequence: CASSPGTGTNYGYTF. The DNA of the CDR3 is TGTGCCAGCAGCCCCGGGACAGGGACTAACTATGGCTACACCTTC.

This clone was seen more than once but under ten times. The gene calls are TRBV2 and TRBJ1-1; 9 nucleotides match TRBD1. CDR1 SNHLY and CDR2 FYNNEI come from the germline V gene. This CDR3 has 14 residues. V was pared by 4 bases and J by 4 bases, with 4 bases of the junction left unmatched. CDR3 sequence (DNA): TGTGCCAGCAGTGCAACGACAGGGGGCACTGAAGCTTTCTTT. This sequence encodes CASSATTGGTEAFF.

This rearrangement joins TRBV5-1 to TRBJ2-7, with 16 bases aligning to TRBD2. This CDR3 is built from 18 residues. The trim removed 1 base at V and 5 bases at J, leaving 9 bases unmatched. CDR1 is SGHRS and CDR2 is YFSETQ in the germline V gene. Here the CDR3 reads CASSLPTGTSGGVNEQYF. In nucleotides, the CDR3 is TGCGCCAGCAGCTTGCCCACCGGGACTAGCGGGGGGGTGAACGAGCAGTACTTC.

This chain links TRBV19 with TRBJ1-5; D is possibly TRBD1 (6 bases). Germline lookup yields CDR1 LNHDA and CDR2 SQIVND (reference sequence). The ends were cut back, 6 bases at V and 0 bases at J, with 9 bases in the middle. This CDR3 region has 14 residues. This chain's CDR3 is CASRGQYSNQPQHF. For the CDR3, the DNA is TGTGCCAGTAGAGGACAGTATAGCAATCAGCCCCAGCATTTT.

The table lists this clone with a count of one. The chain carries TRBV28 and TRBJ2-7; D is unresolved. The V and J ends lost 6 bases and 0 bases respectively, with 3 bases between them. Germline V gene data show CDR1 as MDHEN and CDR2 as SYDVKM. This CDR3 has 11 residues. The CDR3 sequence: CASSVSYEQYF. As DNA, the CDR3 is TGTGCCAGCAGCGTCTCCTACGAGCAGTACTTC. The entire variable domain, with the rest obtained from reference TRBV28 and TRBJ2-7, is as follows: DVKVTQSSRYLVKRTGEKVFLECVQDMDHENMFWYRQDPGLGLRLIYFSYDVKMKEKGDIPEGYSVSREKKERFSLILESASTNQTSMYLCASSVSYEQYFGPGTRLTVT.

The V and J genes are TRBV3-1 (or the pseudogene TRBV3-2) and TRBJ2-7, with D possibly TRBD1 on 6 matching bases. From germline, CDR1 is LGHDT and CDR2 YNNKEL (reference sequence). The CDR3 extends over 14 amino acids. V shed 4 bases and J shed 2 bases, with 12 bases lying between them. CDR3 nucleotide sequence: TGTGCCAGCAGCCGGGTCAGGGGAACCTACGAGCAGTACTTC. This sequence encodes CASSRVRGTYEQYF.

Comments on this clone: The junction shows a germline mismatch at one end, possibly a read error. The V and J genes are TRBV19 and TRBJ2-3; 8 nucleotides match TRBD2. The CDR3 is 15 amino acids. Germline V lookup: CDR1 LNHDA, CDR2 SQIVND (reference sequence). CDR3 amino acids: CASSGDFVTSDTQYF. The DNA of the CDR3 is TGTGCGAGTAGCGGGGACTTCGTCACCTCAGATACGCAGTATTTT.

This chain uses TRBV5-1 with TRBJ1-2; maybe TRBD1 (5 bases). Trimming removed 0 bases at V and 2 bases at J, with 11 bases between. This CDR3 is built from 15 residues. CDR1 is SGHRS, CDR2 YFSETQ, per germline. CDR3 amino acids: CASSLDGRGNYGYTF. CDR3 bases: TGCGCCAGCAGCTTGGATGGTCGGGGGAACTATGGCTACACCTTC.

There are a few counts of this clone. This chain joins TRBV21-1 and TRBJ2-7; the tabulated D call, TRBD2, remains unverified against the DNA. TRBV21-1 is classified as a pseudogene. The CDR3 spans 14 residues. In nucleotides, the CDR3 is TGTGCCTCGGCGGACTCTAAGAGAGCCTACGAGCAGTACTTC. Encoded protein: CASADSKRAYEQYF.